Below, 24 T cell receptor beta chains from the same sample are listed, as sequenced in a study of vaccination effects on CD4 cells after COVID-19. These receptors lack a known antigen. Within the ViraFEST assay, antigen-specific CD4+ T cells underwent expansion with viral peptide pools prior to sequencing. An approximately ten-day culture period preceded the isolation of CD4+ T cells. Everyone in the study got two shots of either the BNT162b2 or mRNA-1273 vaccine. Assay: immunoSEQ multiplex PCR; the TCRdb copy retains only in-frame clones and omits some. The sample yields fewer than 90,000 clones, over 70% seen once. Here the sequenced sample was CD4+ T cells from PBMCs cultured with HCoV-OC43 spike peptides, taken after COVID-19 vaccination. This sample's subset: HCoV-OC43 spike overlapping peptide pool stimulation. These receptors were collected from a human donor who received a COVID-19 vaccine.

The gene calls are TRBV24-1 and TRBJ2-1; a possible D gene is TRBD2 (7 bases). Trimming cost V 5 bases and J 8 bases, with 12 bases left between them. CDR1 KGHDR and CDR2 SFDVKD come from the germline V gene. The CDR3 sequence is 13 residues long. The CDR3: CATSASGGYEQFF. CDR3 bases: TGTGCCACCAGTGCCTCGGGGGGCTATGAGCAGTTCTTC.

The chain combines TRBV19 with TRBJ2-3, with TRBD2 identical over 15 bases. Per the germline V gene, CDR1 is LNHDA and CDR2 is SQIVND (reference sequence). With 5 bases clipped from V and 2 bases from J, the junction kept 5 bases outside the gene matches. This CDR3 has 17 amino acids. The CDR3 DNA reads TGTGCCAGTAGTTTGGGACTAGCGGGGGGCTACACAGATACGCAGTATTTT. Protein sequence: CASSLGLAGGYTDTQYF.

V gene TRBV2 combines with J gene TRBJ2-1; D is tentatively TRBD1 or TRBD2 (5 bases each). The germline CDR1 and CDR2 sequences are SNHLY and FYNNEI. V was cut by 7 bases and J by 7 bases, with 14 bases left in between. The CDR3 covers 13 residues. The CDR3 DNA reads TGTGCCAGCACCCCCCGGTGGGGGAATGAGCAGTTCTTC. Translating it yields CASTPRWGNEQFF.

The chain couples TRBV28 to TRBJ2-1, with D perhaps matching TRBD1 (6 bases). This CDR3 contains 14 residues. From germline, CDR1 is MDHEN and CDR2 SYDVKM. For the CDR3, the DNA is TGTAAAGTCGAAGGGACACACTCCTACAATGAGCAGTTCTTC. This gives the protein CKVEGTHSYNEQFF.

The V and J genes are TRBV18 and TRBJ2-2, with 10 bases that match TRBD1. Trimming removed 4 bases from V and 4 bases from J; junction bases left unmatched: 6. Per the germline V gene, CDR1 is KGHSH and CDR2 is LQKENI. This CDR3 has 16 residues. CDR3 nucleotide sequence: TGTGCCAGCTCACGAGGACAGGGGGGAGCCACCGGGGAGCTGTTTTTT. Its translation is CASSRGQGGATGELFF. The variable domain in full, with the rest retrieved from reference TRBV18 and TRBJ2-2, is NAGVMQNPRHLVRRRGQEARLRCSPMKGHSHVYWYRQLPEEGLKFMVYLQKENIIDESGMPKERFSAEFPKEGPSILRIQQVVRGDSAAYFCASSRGQGGATGELFFGEGSRLTVL.

The chain has TRBV7-2 and TRBJ2-2; 7 bases are a match to TRBD1. This CDR3 region has 16 residues. J was trimmed by 4 bases and V by 1 base; bases with no gene match: 6. Germline V gene sequence: CDR1 SGHTA, CDR2 FQGNSA. DNA for the CDR3: TGTGCCAGCAGCTTAGGCCTGGGACAGCTCACCGGGGAGCTGTTTTTT. Its translation is CASSLGLGQLTGELFF.

This clone has a handful of counts. The CDR3 here is CASSYAGGARTDTQYF. The CDR3 nucleotides are TGTGCCAGCAGCTACGCGGGTGGAGCCCGCACAGATACGCAGTATTTT. The chain links TRBV5-4 to TRBJ2-3; D perhaps matches TRBD2 (5 bases). CDR3 length equals 16 residues. The germline CDR1 and CDR2 sequences are SGHNT and YYREEE (reference sequence). Trimming pared 3 bases from V and 1 base from J, leaving 15 bases between.

The DNA for the CDR3 is TGTGCCACCAGTGATTCGGGACGTGCGGCTTTCTTT. Translating gives CATSDSGRAAFF. V usage is TRBV24-1 and J usage is TRBJ1-1, with D perhaps matching TRBD1 (5 bases). Germline values: CDR1 KGHDR, CDR2 SFDVKD. Trimming cost V 2 bases and J 11 bases, with 11 bases left between them. The CDR3 consists of 12 residues.

This chain joins TRBV20-1 and TRBJ1-1; D is undetermined. This CDR3 spans 10 amino acids. V lost 6 bases, J lost 7 bases, and 9 bases lay in between. CDR1 and CDR2 from the germline V gene are DFQATT and SNEGSKA (reference sequence). The CDR3 nucleotides are TGCAGTGCGAAGTTGGGTGAAGCTTTCTTT. Amino acids: CSAKLGEAFF.

This chain links TRBV7-9 with TRBJ1-1; D is possibly TRBD1 (5 bases). V was clipped by 1 base and J by 4 bases, with 7 bases between them. The CDR3 consists of 13 residues. Per the germline V gene, CDR1 is SEHNR and CDR2 is FQNEAQ (reference sequence). The CDR3 spells CASSLDQGTEAFF. Written as DNA, the CDR3 is TGTGCCAGCAGCTTAGACCAGGGCACTGAAGCTTTCTTT.

V usage is TRBV2 and J usage is TRBJ2-5, with D unresolved. Trimming pared 4 bases from V and 2 bases from J, leaving 5 bases between. Germline V gives CDR1 SNHLY, CDR2 FYNNEI. The CDR3 spans 12 residues. The CDR3 region is CASSVQQETQYF. The CDR3, as DNA: TGTGCCAGCAGTGTCCAGCAAGAGACCCAGTACTTC.

V and J are TRBV5-1 and TRBJ2-2; D call uncertain. The germline V and J ends were trimmed by 4 bases and 1 base, with 17 bases remaining between them. CDR1 is SGHRS, CDR2 YFSETQ, per germline. The CDR3 loop spans 17 amino acids. Here the CDR3 DNA reads TGCGCCAGCAGCGCGATCACCGGGCCCAGGAACACCGGGGAGCTGTTTTTT. Protein sequence: CASSAITGPRNTGELFF.

The chain links TRBV18 to TRBJ1-1; D possibly corresponds to TRBD1 (6 bases). Per germline, CDR1 KGHSH and CDR2 LQKENI. The CDR3 covers 13 residues. The V and J ends lost 6 bases and 4 bases respectively, with 12 bases between them. The CDR3 region has the DNA TGTGCCAGCTCTCAAAGGGGGATCACTGAAGCTTTCTTT. This gives the protein CASSQRGITEAFF.

The V and J genes are TRBV6-5 and TRBJ2-6; D remains ambiguous. The CDR3 covers 14 residues. CDR1 is MNHEY, CDR2 SVGAGI, per germline. Between the trimmed V and J ends, which lost 2 bases and 2 bases, there was a span of 4 bases. The CDR3 reads CASSYITGANVLTF. For the CDR3, the DNA is TGTGCCAGCAGTTACATTACTGGGGCCAACGTCCTGACTTTC.

With regard to this clone: Different DNA sequences within this sample yield the same CDR3. This chain uses TRBV18 with TRBJ1-3; tentatively, D is TRBD1 (5 bases). The CDR3 is 14 residues long. The V end was cut by 3 bases, the J end by 1 base, with 7 bases between. CDR1 is KGHSH and CDR2 is LQKENI in the germline V gene. CDR3 sequence reads: CASSPQGSGNTIYF. The CDR3 DNA reads TGTGCCAGCTCACCCCAGGGTTCTGGAAACACCATATATTTT.

The CDR3 reads CASSHAGDTEAFF. The CDR3 region has the DNA TGCGCCAGCAGCCACGCAGGGGACACTGAAGCTTTCTTT. The genes are TRBV5-1 and TRBJ1-1; perhaps TRBD1 as D (6 bases). The CDR3 runs 13 residues. Germline V gives CDR1 SGHRS, CDR2 YFSETQ. Trimming shortened V by 4 bases and J by 3 bases, and 10 bases separated the two germline ends.

The rearrangement joins TRBV6-5 to TRBJ2-2, with D perhaps TRBD1 (6 bases). Trimming took off 5 bases at V and 4 bases at J, with 11 bases between the two ends. Germline V gives CDR1 MNHEY, CDR2 SVGAGI. The CDR3 has 14 amino acids. The CDR3 DNA follows: TGTGCCAGCAGTAAAAACAGGGTCACCGGGGAGCTGTTTTTT. Its protein product is CASSKNRVTGELFF.

V usage is TRBV5-1 and J usage is TRBJ1-4; 11 positions agree with TRBD1. Trimming at V came to 4 bases and at J to 7 bases, leaving 3 bases not matched to a gene. Germline V gene sequence: CDR1 SGHRS, CDR2 YFSETQ. The CDR3 extends over 14 amino acids. The CDR3 is CASSPGTGGEKLFF. As DNA, the CDR3 is TGCGCCAGCAGCCCCGGGACAGGGGGTGAAAAACTGTTTTTT.

This chain links TRBV19 with TRBJ2-2; 12 bases align to TRBD2. CDR3 size: 17 residues. The germline V gene encodes CDR1 LNHDA and CDR2 SQIVND (reference sequence). V was pared by 4 bases and J by 5 bases, with 8 bases of the junction left unmatched. The CDR3 DNA reads as TGTGCCAGTAGTAGTACCCTAGCGGGGGGGCGGACCGGGGAGCTGTTTTTT. As protein: CASSSTLAGGRTGELFF.

The rearrangement links TRBV28 to TRBJ2-3, with TRBD1 identical over 8 bases. In germline, CDR1 is MDHEN, CDR2 SYDVKM. Germline trimming cut 3 bases from V and 6 bases from J; bases unmatched to any gene: 20. There are 19 residues in the CDR3. The CDR3 here is CASSFGTGGFPLSEDTQYF. CDR3 sequence (DNA): TGTGCCAGCAGTTTTGGTACAGGGGGTTTTCCGTTAAGTGAGGATACGCAGTATTTT.

The chain combines TRBV29-1 with TRBJ2-5; 10 bases fit TRBD2. This CDR3 is built from 13 residues. With V trimmed by 5 bases and J by 5 bases, 5 bases remained unmatched. Looked up from germline, CDR1 is SQVTM and CDR2 is ANQGSEA. The CDR3 DNA reads TGCAGCGTTCCGGGACTAGCGAAGGAGACCCAGTACTTC. Translated, it gives CSVPGLAKETQYF. Full variable domain (rest looked up from reference TRBV29-1 and TRBJ2-5): SAVISQKPSRDICQRGTSLTIQCQVDSQVTMMFWYRQQPGQSLTLIATANQGSEATYESGFVIDKFPISRPNLTFSTLTVSNMSPEDSSIYLCSVPGLAKETQYFGPGTRLLVL.

This sequence joins TRBV3-1 (or the pseudogene TRBV3-2) and TRBJ2-7; D unresolved. V lost 0 bases to trimming and J lost 6 bases, with 9 bases between them. CDR1 and CDR2 (germline): LGHDT, YNNKEL (reference sequence). The length of the CDR3 is 13 residues. CDR3 residues: CASSQDLWGEQYV. The CDR3 DNA is TGTGCCAGCAGCCAAGATCTTTGGGGCGAGCAGTACGTC.

The chain has TRBV28 and TRBJ2-7, with 7 nucleotides matching TRBD1. The CDR3 length is 13 residues. Looked up from germline, CDR1 is MDHEN and CDR2 is SYDVKM. V gave up 8 bases and J gave up 1 base; unmatched junction bases: 5. CDR3 sequence: CASGPGQSYEQYV. CDR3 DNA: TGTGCCAGCGGGCCGGGACAGTCCTACGAGCAGTACGTC.

This clone turned up a few times. This chain uses TRBV5-1 with TRBJ2-1; 10 nucleotides align to TRBD2. The J segment lost 9 bases and the V segment lost 3 bases, leaving 9 bases of the junction unmatched. The CDR3 spans 15 residues. Germline V CDR1 and CDR2: SGHRS, YFSETQ. The CDR3, as DNA: TGCGCCAGCAGCTCGCTAGCGGGGGAATCGGGTGAGCAGTTCTTC. It translates to CASSSLAGESGEQFF. Together with reference TRBV5-1 and TRBJ2-1, the CDR3 gives the full variable domain: KAGVTQTPRYLIKTRGQQVTLSCSPISGHRSVSWYQQTPGQGLQFLFEYFSETQRNKGNFPGRFSGRQFSNSRSEMNVSTLELGDSALYLCASSSLAGESGEQFFGPGTRLTVL.